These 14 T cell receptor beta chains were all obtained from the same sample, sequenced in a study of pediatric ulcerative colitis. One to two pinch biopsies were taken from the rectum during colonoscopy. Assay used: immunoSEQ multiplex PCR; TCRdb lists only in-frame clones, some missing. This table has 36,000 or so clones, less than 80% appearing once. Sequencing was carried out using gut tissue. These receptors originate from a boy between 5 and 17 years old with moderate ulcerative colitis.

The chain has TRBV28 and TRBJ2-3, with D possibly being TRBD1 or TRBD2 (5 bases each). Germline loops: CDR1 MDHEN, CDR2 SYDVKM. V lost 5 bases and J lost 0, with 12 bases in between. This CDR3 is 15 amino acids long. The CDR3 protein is CASSPPGRSTDTQYF. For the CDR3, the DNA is TGTGCCAGCAGTCCCCCGGGACGGAGCACAGATACGCAGTATTTT.

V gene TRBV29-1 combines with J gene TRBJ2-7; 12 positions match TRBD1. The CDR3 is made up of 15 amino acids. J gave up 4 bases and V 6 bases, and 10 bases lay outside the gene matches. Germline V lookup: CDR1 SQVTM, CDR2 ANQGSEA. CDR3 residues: CSVTTPGQGAYEQYF. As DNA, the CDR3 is TGCAGCGTAACCACACCGGGACAGGGGGCATACGAGCAGTACTTC.

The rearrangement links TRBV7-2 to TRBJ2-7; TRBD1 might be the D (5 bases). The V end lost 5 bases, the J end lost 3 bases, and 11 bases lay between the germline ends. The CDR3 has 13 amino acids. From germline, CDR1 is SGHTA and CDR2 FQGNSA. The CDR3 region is CASSPQGYYEQYF. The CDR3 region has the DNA TGTGCCAGCAGCCCCCAGGGATACTACGAGCAGTACTTC.

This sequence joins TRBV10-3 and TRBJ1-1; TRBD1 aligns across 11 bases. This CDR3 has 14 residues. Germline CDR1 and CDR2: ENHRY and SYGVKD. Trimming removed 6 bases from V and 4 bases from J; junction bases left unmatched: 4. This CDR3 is CAISAGTGGTEAFF. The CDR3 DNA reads TGTGCCATCAGCGCCGGGACAGGGGGCACTGAAGCTTTCTTT.

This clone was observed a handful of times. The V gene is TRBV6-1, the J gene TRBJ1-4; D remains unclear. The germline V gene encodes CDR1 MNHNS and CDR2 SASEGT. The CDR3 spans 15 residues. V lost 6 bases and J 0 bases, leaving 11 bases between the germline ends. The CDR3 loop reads CASRIYISTNEKLFF. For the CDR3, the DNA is TGTGCCAGCAGGATATACATCTCAACTAATGAAAAACTGTTTTTT.

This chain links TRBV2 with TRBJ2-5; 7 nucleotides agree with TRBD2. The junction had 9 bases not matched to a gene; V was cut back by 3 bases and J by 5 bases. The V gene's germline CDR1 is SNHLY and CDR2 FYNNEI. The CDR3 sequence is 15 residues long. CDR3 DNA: TGTGCCAGCAGTGAGGCAGCGGGAATCGGTGAGACCCAGTACTTC. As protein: CASSEAAGIGETQYF.

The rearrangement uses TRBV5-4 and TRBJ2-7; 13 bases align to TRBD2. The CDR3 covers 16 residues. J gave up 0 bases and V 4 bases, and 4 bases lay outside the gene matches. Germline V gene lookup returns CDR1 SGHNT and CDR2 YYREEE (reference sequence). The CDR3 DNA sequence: TGTGCCAGCAGCCGTGGACTAGCGGGAGTCTCCTACGAGCAGTACTTC. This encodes CASSRGLAGVSYEQYF.

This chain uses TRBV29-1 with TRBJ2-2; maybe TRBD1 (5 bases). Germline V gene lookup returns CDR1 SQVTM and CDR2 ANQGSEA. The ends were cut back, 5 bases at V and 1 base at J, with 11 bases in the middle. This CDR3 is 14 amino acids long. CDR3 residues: CSVPDRKNTGELFF. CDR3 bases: TGCAGCGTTCCTGACAGAAAGAACACCGGGGAGCTGTTTTTT.

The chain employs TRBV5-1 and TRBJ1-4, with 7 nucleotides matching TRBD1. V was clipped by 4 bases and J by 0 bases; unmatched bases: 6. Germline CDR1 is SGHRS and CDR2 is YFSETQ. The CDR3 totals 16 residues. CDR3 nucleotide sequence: TGCGCCAGCAGCGTCAGGGGGTTTACAACTAATGAAAAACTGTTTTTT. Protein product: CASSVRGFTTNEKLFF.

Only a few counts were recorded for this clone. The chain's CDR3 is CASSWTNPPRYGYTF. The DNA for the CDR3 is TGTGCCAGCAGCTGGACAAACCCTCCTCGTTATGGCTACACCTTC. The rearrangement links TRBV6-5 to TRBJ1-2, with a tentative D call TRBD1 (5 bases). The CDR3 has 15 residues. V lost 6 bases and J lost 5, with 19 bases in between. CDR1 and CDR2 from the germline V gene are MNHEY and SVGAGI.

This chain's CDR3 is CASSHGTDTQYF. DNA of the CDR3: TGTGCCAGCTCACACGGCACAGATACGCAGTATTTT. This sequence joins TRBV6-1 and TRBJ2-3; D remains ambiguous. CDR1 is MNHNS, CDR2 SASEGT, per germline. There are 12 residues in the CDR3. Trimming pared 8 bases from V and 1 base from J, leaving 7 bases between.

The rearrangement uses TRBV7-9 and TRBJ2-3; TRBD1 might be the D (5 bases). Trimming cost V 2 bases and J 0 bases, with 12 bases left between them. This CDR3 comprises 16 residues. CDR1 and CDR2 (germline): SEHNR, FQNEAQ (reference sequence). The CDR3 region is CASSLRGGSSTDTQYF. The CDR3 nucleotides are TGTGCCAGCAGCTTAAGGGGTGGATCTAGCACAGATACGCAGTATTTT.

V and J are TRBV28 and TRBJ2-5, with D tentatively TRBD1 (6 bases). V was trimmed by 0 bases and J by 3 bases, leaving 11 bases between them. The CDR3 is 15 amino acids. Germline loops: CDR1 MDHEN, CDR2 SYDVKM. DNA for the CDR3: TGTGCCAGCAGTTTATGGTCAGGGGAAGAAGAGACCCAGTACTTC. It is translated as CASSLWSGEEETQYF.

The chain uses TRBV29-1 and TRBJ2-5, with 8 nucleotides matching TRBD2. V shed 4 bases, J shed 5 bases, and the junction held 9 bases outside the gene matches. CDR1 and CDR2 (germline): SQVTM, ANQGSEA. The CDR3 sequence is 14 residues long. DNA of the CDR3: TGCAGCGTTGGGTCCCGGGGGGGGCTTGAGACCCAGTACTTC. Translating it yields CSVGSRGGLETQYF. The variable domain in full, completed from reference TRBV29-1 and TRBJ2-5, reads SAVISQKPSRDICQRGTSLTIQCQVDSQVTMMFWYRQQPGQSLTLIATANQGSEATYESGFVIDKFPISRPNLTFSTLTVSNMSPEDSSIYLCSVGSRGGLETQYFGPGTRLLVL.